The 26 T cell receptor beta chains given below trace back to one sample, sequenced in a study of CD8+ T cells in alopecia areata. RNA extraction and reverse transcription yielded cDNA as sequencing template. The protocol was immunoSEQ multiplex PCR, while the TCRdb copy is restricted to in-frame clones and leaves out a portion. The sample holds more than 100,000 clones, about nine tenths seen once. Treatment defined: oral pan-JAK inhibitor, 5-10 mg twice daily. The sequencing here drew on CD8+ T cells sorted from blood, taken at week 34, from a patient treated with tofacitinib. These receptors all come from a human donor with alopecia areata.

The gene calls are TRBV29-1 and TRBJ1-1; D gene ambiguous. Germline CDR1 SQVTM, CDR2 ANQGSEA. V dropped 5 bases and J dropped 4 bases, with 20 bases sitting between them. The CDR3 runs to 15 residues. As DNA, the CDR3 is TGCAGCGTTTACCCCGGACCCGAACGGAGCACTGAAGCTTTCTTT. The encoded protein is CSVYPGPERSTEAFF.

This clone was seen only a few times. This chain connects TRBV29-1 to TRBJ2-3; D assignment may be TRBD1 or TRBD2 (5 bases each). CDR3 size: 12 residues. V gave up 6 bases and J gave up 0 bases, with 7 bases separating them. Germline loops: CDR1 SQVTM, CDR2 ANQGSEA. CDR3 loop: CSVWGSTDTQYF. The CDR3 DNA follows: TGCAGCGTCTGGGGGAGCACAGATACGCAGTATTTT.

The chain links TRBV6-1 to TRBJ2-3, with 9 positions matching TRBD2. Trimming at V came to 11 bases and at J to 0 bases, leaving 6 bases not matched to a gene. The CDR3 is 14 residues long. The germline V gene encodes CDR1 MNHNS and CDR2 SASEGT. The DNA for the CDR3 is TGTGCCGGCGGTCTAGCGGGGAGCACAGATACGCAGTATTTT. Translated: CAGGLAGSTDTQYF.

The V call is TRBV5-1, the J call TRBJ2-1; D is ambiguous. The CDR3 covers 13 residues. CDR1 is SGHRS, CDR2 YFSETQ, per germline. V was clipped by 2 bases and J by 5 bases, with 8 bases between them. Here the CDR3 reads CASSFMGNNEQFF. CDR3 nucleotides: TGCGCCAGCAGCTTCATGGGCAACAATGAGCAGTTCTTC.

V and J are TRBV29-1 and TRBJ1-1; D possibly corresponds to TRBD1 (6 bases). Germline V gives CDR1 SQVTM, CDR2 ANQGSEA. Trimming took off 7 bases at V and 1 base at J, with 19 bases between the two ends. This CDR3 is built from 15 residues. As DNA, the CDR3 is TGCAGCGGTGTAGGAACAGGGACCTCGAACACTGAAGCTTTCTTT. The encoded protein is CSGVGTGTSNTEAFF. Together with reference TRBV29-1 and TRBJ1-1, the CDR3 gives the full variable domain: SAVISQKPSRDICQRGTSLTIQCQVDSQVTMMFWYRQQPGQSLTLIATANQGSEATYESGFVIDKFPISRPNLTFSTLTVSNMSPEDSSIYLCSGVGTGTSNTEAFFGQGTRLTVV.

The V call is TRBV29-1, the J call TRBJ2-1; D call uncertain. The CDR3 contains 14 residues. Germline lookup yields CDR1 SQVTM and CDR2 ANQGSEA. V was shortened by 2 bases and J by 0 bases, with 8 bases between the two germline ends. CDR3 nucleotides: TGCAGCGTTGAAAGACCAAGCTCCTACAATGAGCAGTTCTTC. Protein product: CSVERPSSYNEQFF.

V gene TRBV7-3 combines with J gene TRBJ2-1; TRBD1 aligns across 10 bases. Germline-derived CDR1 and CDR2 are SGHTA and FQGTGA. The junction had 4 bases not matched to a gene; V was cut back by 5 bases and J by 3 bases. This CDR3 comprises 15 residues. Here the CDR3 DNA reads TGTGCCAGCAGCCTCGGACAGGGGGTCTACAATGAGCAGTTCTTC. Its protein is CASSLGQGVYNEQFF.

This chain joins TRBV5-6 and TRBJ1-2, with D perhaps TRBD1 (5 bases). Germline CDR1 reads SGHDT; CDR2 reads YYEEEE. V gave up 4 bases and J gave up 2 bases, with 12 bases separating them. This CDR3 spans 14 amino acids. The CDR3 loop reads CASSPEEGNYGYTF. CDR3 nucleotides: TGTGCCAGCAGCCCCGAGGAGGGGAACTATGGCTACACCTTC.

This chain links TRBV29-1 with TRBJ1-1; D perhaps matches TRBD1 (5 bases). The CDR3 is made up of 16 amino acids. Germline lookup yields CDR1 SQVTM and CDR2 ANQGSEA. Trimming removed 2 bases at V and 1 base at J, with 17 bases between. The CDR3 nucleotides read TGCAGCGTTGAAATCCTTAAGGGGTGGGGGAACACTGAAGCTTTCTTT. Amino acids: CSVEILKGWGNTEAFF.

V gene TRBV7-9 combines with J gene TRBJ2-7, with D possibly being TRBD1 or TRBD2 (5 bases each). This CDR3 is 15 amino acids long. Germline CDR1 and CDR2: SEHNR and FQNEAQ (reference sequence). V dropped 5 bases and J dropped 7 bases, with 21 bases sitting between them. CDR3 sequence reads: CASSPVMGEQEEQYF. As DNA, the CDR3 is TGTGCCAGCAGCCCTGTTATGGGGGAACAGGAGGAGCAGTACTTC.

As DNA, the CDR3 is TGCGCCAGCAGCTTCGGCAGATTGAACACTGAAGCTTTCTTT. This codes for CASSFGRLNTEAFF. The V and J genes are TRBV5-1 and TRBJ1-1; D is ambiguous. Per germline, CDR1 SGHRS and CDR2 YFSETQ. This CDR3 region has 14 residues. The ends were cut back, 2 bases at V and 0 bases at J, with 8 bases in the middle.

The V gene is TRBV29-1, the J gene TRBJ1-1; 9 bases are shared with TRBD1. The junction had 8 bases not matched to a gene; V was cut back by 5 bases and J by 7 bases. The CDR3 runs 13 residues. Per germline, CDR1 SQVTM and CDR2 ANQGSEA. CDR3 DNA: TGCAGCGTTTCAGGACAGGGGTTTGGTGAAGCTTTCTTT. Its protein is CSVSGQGFGEAFF.

The chain recombines TRBV27 with TRBJ2-7; weak D call: TRBD2 (5 bases). This CDR3 spans 15 amino acids. Germline V gene lookup returns CDR1 MNHEY and CDR2 SMNVEV (reference sequence). The V gene lost 5 bases and the J gene lost 0 bases, with 14 bases spanning the gap. CDR3 amino acids: CASSPGSTYSYEQYF. The CDR3 nucleotides read TGTGCCAGCAGTCCGGGATCCACTTACTCCTACGAGCAGTACTTC.

Details on this clone: At the DNA level, this CDR3 is encoded by other sequences in the same sample as well. The chain joins TRBV7-9 to TRBJ2-7; either TRBD1 or TRBD2 may supply D (5 bases each). The CDR3 has 12 amino acids. Germline values: CDR1 SEHNR, CDR2 FQNEAQ (reference sequence). The ends were cut back, 5 bases at V and 4 bases at J, with 9 bases in the middle. For the CDR3, the DNA is TGTGCCAGCAGCGAGGGACCTTACGAGCAGTACTTC. Amino acids: CASSEGPYEQYF.

This chain uses TRBV13 with TRBJ2-2; no definite D call. The CDR3 is 16 residues long. CDR1 and CDR2 (germline): PRHDT, FYEKMQ (reference sequence). V lost 0 bases and J 3 bases, leaving 11 bases between the germline ends. CDR3 nucleotide sequence: TGTGCCAGCAGCTTAGGACTTATGGGGTACACCGGGGAGCTGTTTTTT. It translates to CASSLGLMGYTGELFF.

V and J are TRBV7-9 and TRBJ2-7; D unresolved. Deletions cut 7 bases from V and 3 bases from J, with 10 bases between. Germline V gives CDR1 SEHNR, CDR2 FQNEAQ (reference sequence). The CDR3 covers 12 residues. CDR3 DNA sequence: TGTGCCAGCACCAAAGTAGGCTACGAGCAGTACTTC. Translated, it gives CASTKVGYEQYF.

In this sample, this clone turned up once. This chain joins TRBV30 and TRBJ2-1; 11 nucleotides line up with TRBD2. Germline trimming cut 1 base from V and 10 bases from J; bases unmatched to any gene: 0. Per the germline V gene, CDR1 is GTSNPN and CDR2 is SVGIG (reference sequence). This CDR3 spans 12 amino acids. The CDR3 loop is CAWSGLAGEQFF. The CDR3 bases are TGTGCCTGGAGTGGACTAGCGGGAGAGCAGTTCTTC.

The rearrangement joins TRBV2 to TRBJ2-2; 7 nucleotides line up with TRBD2. V shed 3 bases and J 3 bases; nucleotides not matched to a gene: 7. CDR1 and CDR2 (germline): SNHLY, FYNNEI. The CDR3 has 16 residues. CDR3 nucleotides: TGTGCCAGCAGTGATATCCGGGAGGCCTACACCGGGGAGCTGTTTTTT. Translating gives CASSDIREAYTGELFF.

CDR3 amino acids: CASSLSQGVSDTQYF. As DNA, the CDR3 is TGTGCCAGCAGTTTATCCCAGGGGGTATCAGATACGCAGTATTTT. The V and J genes are TRBV27 and TRBJ2-3, with 7 bases matching TRBD1. CDR3 length equals 15 residues. Trimming cost V 0 bases and J 4 bases; bases outside gene matches: 4. Germline CDR1 MNHEY, CDR2 SMNVEV (reference sequence).

The chain combines TRBV6-5 with TRBJ2-1, with 8 bases aligning to TRBD1. Per germline, CDR1 MNHEY and CDR2 SVGAGI. The CDR3 extends over 15 amino acids. V shed 4 bases, J shed 1 base, and the junction held 3 bases outside the gene matches. The CDR3 coding sequence is TGTGCCAGCAGTTTACAGGGGGGATCCTACAATGAGCAGTTCTTC. This encodes CASSLQGGSYNEQFF.

The CDR3 sequence: CASSQGSWTLSSYNEQFF. For the CDR3, the DNA is TGCGCCAGCAGCCAGGGATCCTGGACTCTGAGTTCCTACAATGAGCAGTTCTTC. The chain combines TRBV5-1 with TRBJ2-1, with D possibly being TRBD1 or TRBD2 (5 bases each). Trimming removed 4 bases from V and 1 base from J, with 21 bases in between. This CDR3 contains 18 residues. Germline CDR1 reads SGHRS; CDR2 reads YFSETQ.

V is TRBV29-1 and J is TRBJ2-7; D remains ambiguous. The CDR3 is 11 residues long. Per the germline V gene, CDR1 is SQVTM and CDR2 is ANQGSEA. The V gene lost 7 bases and the J gene lost 5 bases, with 12 bases spanning the gap. In DNA, the CDR3 is TGCAGCGGCCGGTATGACCACGAGCAGTACTTC. It yields the protein CSGRYDHEQYF.

This rearrangement joins TRBV7-9 to TRBJ2-1; D gene uncertain. CDR3 length: 13 amino acids. V gave up 4 bases and J gave up 8 bases, with 12 bases separating them. Germline CDR1 is SEHNR and CDR2 is FQNEAQ (reference sequence). The CDR3 spells CASSWLEADEQFF. CDR3 DNA sequence: TGTGCCAGCAGCTGGCTCGAAGCCGATGAGCAGTTCTTC.

The gene calls are TRBV5-4 and TRBJ2-7; perhaps TRBD2 as D (7 bases). The CDR3 is 15 amino acids. Germline loops: CDR1 SGHNT, CDR2 YYREEE (reference sequence). V gave up 0 bases and J gave up 0 bases, with 10 bases separating them. CDR3 nucleotides: TGTGCCAGCAGCTTGGCGGCGGGGGCCTCCTACGAGCAGTACTTC. This sequence encodes CASSLAAGASYEQYF.

The V call is TRBV7-4, the J call TRBJ2-7; 7 bases align to TRBD1. The CDR3 runs to 18 residues. Per germline, CDR1 SGHVT and CDR2 SQSDAQ. J was trimmed by 2 bases and V by 6 bases; bases with no gene match: 19. This CDR3 is CASSFHCPGQDFPYEQYF. CDR3 DNA: TGTGCCAGCAGTTTCCATTGTCCCGGACAGGACTTTCCCTACGAGCAGTACTTC.

The chain combines TRBV13 with TRBJ2-1, with a tentative D call TRBD1 (5 bases). Trimming removed 0 bases at V and 2 bases at J, with 5 bases between. Germline V gives CDR1 PRHDT, CDR2 FYEKMQ (reference sequence). The CDR3 length is 14 residues. CDR3 nucleotide sequence: TGTGCCAGCAGCTTAGGGACAGCCTACAATGAGCAGTTCTTC. Its protein product is CASSLGTAYNEQFF. The entire variable domain, with the rest obtained from reference TRBV13 and TRBJ2-1, is as follows: AAGVIQSPRHLIKEKRETATLKCYPIPRHDTVYWYQQGPGQDPQFLISFYEKMQSDKGSIPDRFSAQQFSDYHSELNMSSLELGDSALYFCASSLGTAYNEQFFGPGTRLTVL.